This record concerns one T cell receptor beta chain sequence. Its specificity is not known. The CDR3 is 13 residues long. Between the trimmed V and J ends, which lost 5 bases and 5 bases, there was a span of 12 bases. The germline gives CDR1 MNHEY, CDR2 SVGAGI. Patients who had autoimmune disease history or got systemic immunosuppression were left out. This sample stems from a study of OX40 agonist ivuxolimab in advanced cancers. At the level of the study: People in dose escalation had one of these cancers: hepatocellular carcinoma, melanoma, renal cell or head and neck cancer.

Study-wide results and caveats: No determination was made of the antigen specificity of the expanded peripheral T cells.

This table comes from immunoSEQ multiplex PCR, and its TCRdb copy is limited to in-frame clones, with some not included. The data contain around 46,000 clones, about nine tenths of them singletons. The rearrangement joins TRBV6-5 to TRBJ1-1, with unresolved D. The material was CD4+ or CD8+ T cells sorted from blood, obtained in a trial of the OX40 agonist ivuxolimab. The TCR comes from an adult with an advanced solid tumor such as melanoma, head and neck, liver or kidney cancer. This CDR3 is CASSHRTATEAFF. The CDR3 DNA follows: TGTGCCAGCAGTCACCGAACAGCGACTGAAGCTTTCTTT.